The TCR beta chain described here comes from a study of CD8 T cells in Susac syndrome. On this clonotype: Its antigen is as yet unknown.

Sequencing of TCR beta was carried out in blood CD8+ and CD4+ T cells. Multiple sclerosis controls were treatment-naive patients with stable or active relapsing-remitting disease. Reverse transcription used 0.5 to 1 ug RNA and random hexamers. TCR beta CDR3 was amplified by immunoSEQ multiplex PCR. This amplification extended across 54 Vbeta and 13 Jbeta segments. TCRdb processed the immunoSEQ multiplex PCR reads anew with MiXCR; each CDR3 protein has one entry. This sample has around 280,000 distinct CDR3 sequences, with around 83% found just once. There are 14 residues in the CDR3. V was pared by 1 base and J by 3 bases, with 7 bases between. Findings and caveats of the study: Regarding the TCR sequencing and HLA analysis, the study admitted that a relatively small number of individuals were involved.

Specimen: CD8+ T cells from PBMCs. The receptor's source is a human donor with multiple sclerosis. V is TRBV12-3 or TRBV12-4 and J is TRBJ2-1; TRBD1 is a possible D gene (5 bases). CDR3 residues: CASSLERGYNEQFF. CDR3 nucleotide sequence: TGTGCCAGCAGTTTAGAAAGGGGCTACAATGAGCAGTTCTTC.